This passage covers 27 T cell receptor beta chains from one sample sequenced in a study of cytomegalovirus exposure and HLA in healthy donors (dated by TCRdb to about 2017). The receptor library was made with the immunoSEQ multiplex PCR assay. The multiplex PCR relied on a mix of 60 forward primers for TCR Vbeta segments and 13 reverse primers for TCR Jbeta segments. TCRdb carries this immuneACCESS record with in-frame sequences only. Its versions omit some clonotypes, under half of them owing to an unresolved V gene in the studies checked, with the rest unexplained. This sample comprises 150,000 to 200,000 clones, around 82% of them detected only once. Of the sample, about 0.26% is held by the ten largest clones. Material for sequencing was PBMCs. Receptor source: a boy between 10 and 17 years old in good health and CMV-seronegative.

CDR3 bases: TGCGCCAGCAGCTTGTCCGGGACAGAAGGTTTCAATGAAAAACTGTTTTTT. Amino acids: CASSLSGTEGFNEKLFF. The chain uses TRBV5-1 and TRBJ1-4, with 7 bases lining up with TRBD1. J was trimmed by 5 bases and V by 1 base; bases with no gene match: 11. The CDR3 totals 17 residues. Germline CDR1 is SGHRS and CDR2 is YFSETQ.

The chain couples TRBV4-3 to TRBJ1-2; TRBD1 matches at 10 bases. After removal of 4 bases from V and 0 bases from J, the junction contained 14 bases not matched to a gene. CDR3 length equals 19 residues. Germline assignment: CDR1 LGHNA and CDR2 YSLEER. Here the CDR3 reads CASSPHERGQGGSNYGYTF. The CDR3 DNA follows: TGCGCCAGCAGCCCACACGAACGCGGACAGGGGGGTTCTAACTATGGCTACACCTTC.

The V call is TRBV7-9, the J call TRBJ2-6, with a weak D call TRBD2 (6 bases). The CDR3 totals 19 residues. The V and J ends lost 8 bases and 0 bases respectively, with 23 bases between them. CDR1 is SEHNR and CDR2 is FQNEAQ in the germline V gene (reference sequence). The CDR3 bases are TGTGCCAGCCCCCTCGGGACCCGGGGGTGGCCCTCTGGGGCCAACGTCCTGACTTTC. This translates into CASPLGTRGWPSGANVLTF.

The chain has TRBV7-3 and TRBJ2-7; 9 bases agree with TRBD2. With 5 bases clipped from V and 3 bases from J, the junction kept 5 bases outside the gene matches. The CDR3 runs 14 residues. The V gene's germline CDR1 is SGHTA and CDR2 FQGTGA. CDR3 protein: CASSPGGGDYEQYF. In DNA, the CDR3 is TGTGCCAGCAGCCCCGGCGGGGGGGACTACGAGCAGTACTTC.

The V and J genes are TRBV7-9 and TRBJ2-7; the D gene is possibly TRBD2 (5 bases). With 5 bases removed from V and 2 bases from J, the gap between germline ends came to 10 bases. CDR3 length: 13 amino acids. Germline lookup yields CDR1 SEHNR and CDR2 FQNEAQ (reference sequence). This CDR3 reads CASSRGFTYEQYF. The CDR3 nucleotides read TGTGCCAGCAGCCGGGGTTTTACCTACGAGCAGTACTTC.

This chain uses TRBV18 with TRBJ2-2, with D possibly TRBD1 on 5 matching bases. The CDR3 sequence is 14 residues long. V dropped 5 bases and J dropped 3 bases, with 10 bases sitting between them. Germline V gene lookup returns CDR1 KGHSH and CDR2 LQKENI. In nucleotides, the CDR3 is TGTGCCAGCTCATCAGGGCCTTACACCGGGGAGCTGTTTTTT. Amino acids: CASSSGPYTGELFF.

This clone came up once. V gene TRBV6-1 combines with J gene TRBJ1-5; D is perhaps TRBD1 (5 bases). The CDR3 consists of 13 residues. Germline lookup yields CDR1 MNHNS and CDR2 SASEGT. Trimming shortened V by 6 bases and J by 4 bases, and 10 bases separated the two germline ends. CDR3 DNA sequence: TGTGCCAGCAGGGGAACAGGAAATCAGCCCCAGCATTTT. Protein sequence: CASRGTGNQPQHF.

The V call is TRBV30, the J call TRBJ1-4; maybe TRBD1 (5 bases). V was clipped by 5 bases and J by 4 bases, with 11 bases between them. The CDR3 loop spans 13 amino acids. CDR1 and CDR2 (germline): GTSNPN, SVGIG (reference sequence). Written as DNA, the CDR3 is TGTGCCTGGGGAAGACAGAGTAATGAAAAACTGTTTTTT. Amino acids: CAWGRQSNEKLFF. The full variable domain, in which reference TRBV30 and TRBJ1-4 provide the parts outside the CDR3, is SQTIHQWPATLVQPVGSPLSLECTVEGTSNPNLYWYRQAAGRGLQLLFYSVGIGQISSEVPQNLSASRPQDRQFILSSKKLLLSDSGFYLCAWGRQSNEKLFFGSGTQLSVL.

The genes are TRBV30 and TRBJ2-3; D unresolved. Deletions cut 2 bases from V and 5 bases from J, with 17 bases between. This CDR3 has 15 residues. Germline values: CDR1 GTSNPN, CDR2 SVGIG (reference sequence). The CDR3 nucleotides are TGTGCCTGGAGTCTAATGGAAACGCGGAAAGATACGCAGTATTTT. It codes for CAWSLMETRKDTQYF.

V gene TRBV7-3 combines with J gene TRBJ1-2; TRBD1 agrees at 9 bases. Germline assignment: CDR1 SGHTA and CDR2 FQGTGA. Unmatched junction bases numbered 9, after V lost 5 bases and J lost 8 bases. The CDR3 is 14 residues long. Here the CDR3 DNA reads TGTGCCAGCAGCCCCGGACAGGGGCGCGGAGGCTACACCTTC. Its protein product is CASSPGQGRGGYTF.

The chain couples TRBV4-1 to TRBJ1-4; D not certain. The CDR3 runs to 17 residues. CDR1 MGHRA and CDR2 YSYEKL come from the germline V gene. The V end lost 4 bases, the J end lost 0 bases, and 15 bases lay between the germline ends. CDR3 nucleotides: TGCGCCAGCAGCCGAGTGTTACAGTTTGCAACTAATGAAAAACTGTTTTTT. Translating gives CASSRVLQFATNEKLFF.

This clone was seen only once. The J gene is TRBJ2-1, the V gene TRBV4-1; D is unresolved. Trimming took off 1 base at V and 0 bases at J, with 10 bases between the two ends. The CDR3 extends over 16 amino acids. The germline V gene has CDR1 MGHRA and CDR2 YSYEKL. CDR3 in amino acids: CASSQVPQISYNEQFF. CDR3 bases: TGCGCCAGCAGCCAAGTACCACAGATCTCCTACAATGAGCAGTTCTTC.

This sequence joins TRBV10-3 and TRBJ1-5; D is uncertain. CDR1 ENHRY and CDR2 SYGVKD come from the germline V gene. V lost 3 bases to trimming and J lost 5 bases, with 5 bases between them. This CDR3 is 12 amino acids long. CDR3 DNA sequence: TGTGCCATCAGTGACAGCGATCAGCCCCAGCATTTT. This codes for CAISDSDQPQHF.

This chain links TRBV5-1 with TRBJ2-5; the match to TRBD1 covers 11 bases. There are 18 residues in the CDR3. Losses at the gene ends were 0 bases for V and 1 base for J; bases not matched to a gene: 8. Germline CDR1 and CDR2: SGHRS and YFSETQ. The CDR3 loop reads CASSLGGQGVVGQETQYF. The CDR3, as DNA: TGCGCCAGCAGCTTGGGGGGACAGGGGGTTGTCGGCCAAGAGACCCAGTACTTC. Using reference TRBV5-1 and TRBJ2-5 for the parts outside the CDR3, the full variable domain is KAGVTQTPRYLIKTRGQQVTLSCSPISGHRSVSWYQQTPGQGLQFLFEYFSETQRNKGNFPGRFSGRQFSNSRSEMNVSTLELGDSALYLCASSLGGQGVVGQETQYFGPGTRLLVL.

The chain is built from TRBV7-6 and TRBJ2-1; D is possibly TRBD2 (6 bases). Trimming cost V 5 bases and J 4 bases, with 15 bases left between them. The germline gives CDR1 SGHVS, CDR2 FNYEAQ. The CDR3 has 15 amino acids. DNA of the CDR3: TGTGCCAGCAGCCGCCAATGGAGGGGATACAATGAGCAGTTCTTC. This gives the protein CASSRQWRGYNEQFF.

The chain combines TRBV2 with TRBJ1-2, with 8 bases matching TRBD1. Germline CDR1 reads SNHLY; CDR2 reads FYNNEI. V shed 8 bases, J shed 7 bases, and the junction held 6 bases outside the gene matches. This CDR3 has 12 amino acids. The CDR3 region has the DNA TGTGCCAGCTTCCAGGGGGCATGTGGCTACACCTTC. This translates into CASFQGACGYTF.

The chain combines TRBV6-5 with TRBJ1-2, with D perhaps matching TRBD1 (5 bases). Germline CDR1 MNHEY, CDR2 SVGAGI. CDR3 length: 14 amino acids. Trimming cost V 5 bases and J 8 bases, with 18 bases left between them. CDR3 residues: CASSRGGGLMGYTF. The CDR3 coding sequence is TGTGCCAGCAGTCGGGGGGGAGGATTGATGGGCTACACCTTC.

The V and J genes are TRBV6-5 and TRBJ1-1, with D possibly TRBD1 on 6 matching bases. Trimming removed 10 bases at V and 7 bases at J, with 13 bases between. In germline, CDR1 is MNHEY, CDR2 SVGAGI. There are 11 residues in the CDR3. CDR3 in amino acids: CATKGGGEAFF. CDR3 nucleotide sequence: TGTGCCACCAAGGGGGGGGGTGAAGCTTTCTTT.

The CDR3 nucleotides read TGTGCCAGCAGTTCGAGGGGGACTAGCGGGAGAGGTGGTGAGCAGTTCTTC. It specifies CASSSRGTSGRGGEQFF. The chain carries TRBV27 and TRBJ2-1, with TRBD2 matching over 14 bases. The CDR3 is 17 amino acids. The V segment lost 4 bases and the J segment 9 bases; nucleotides outside the gene matches: 11. Germline V gives CDR1 MNHEY, CDR2 SMNVEV (reference sequence).

The CDR3: CASSPGTGPDTQYF. The CDR3 DNA is TGTGCCAGCAGTCCAGGGACAGGGCCAGATACGCAGTATTTT. The V call is TRBV27, the J call TRBJ2-3, with 9 positions matching TRBD1. The junction had 4 bases not matched to a gene; V was cut back by 5 bases and J by 4 bases. Germline V gene data show CDR1 as MNHEY and CDR2 as SMNVEV (reference sequence). This CDR3 region has 14 residues.

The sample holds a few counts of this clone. The chain's CDR3 is CASSDGGINQPQHF. The CDR3 bases are TGTGCCAGCAGCGACGGAGGCATCAATCAGCCCCAGCATTTT. The V and J genes are TRBV13 and TRBJ1-5, with D unresolved. Germline CDR1 reads PRHDT; CDR2 reads FYEKMQ (reference sequence). V was shortened by 5 bases and J by 3 bases, with 11 bases between the two germline ends. This CDR3 comprises 14 residues.

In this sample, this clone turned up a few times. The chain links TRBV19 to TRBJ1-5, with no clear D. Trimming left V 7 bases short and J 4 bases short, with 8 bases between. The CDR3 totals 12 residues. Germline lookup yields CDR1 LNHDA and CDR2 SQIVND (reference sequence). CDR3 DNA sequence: TGTGCCAGTACCAGGCTGAATCAGCCCCAGCATTTT. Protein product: CASTRLNQPQHF.

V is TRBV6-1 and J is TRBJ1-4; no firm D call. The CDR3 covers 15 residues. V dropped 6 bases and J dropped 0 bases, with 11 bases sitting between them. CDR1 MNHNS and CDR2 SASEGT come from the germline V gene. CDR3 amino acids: CASRERVATNEKLFF. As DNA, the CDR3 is TGTGCCAGCAGAGAGCGGGTCGCAACTAATGAAAAACTGTTTTTT.

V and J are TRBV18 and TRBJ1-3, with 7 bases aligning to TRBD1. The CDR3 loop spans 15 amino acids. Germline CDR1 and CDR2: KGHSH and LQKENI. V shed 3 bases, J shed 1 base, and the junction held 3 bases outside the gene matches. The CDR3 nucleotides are TGTGCCAGCTCACCCCGGACAGGTTCTGGAAACACCATATATTTT. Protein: CASSPRTGSGNTIYF.

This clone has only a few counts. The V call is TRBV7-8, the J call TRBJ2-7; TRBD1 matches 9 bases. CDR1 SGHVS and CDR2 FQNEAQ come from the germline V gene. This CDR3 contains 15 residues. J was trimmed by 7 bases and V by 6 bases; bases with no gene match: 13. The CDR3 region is CASRVRGQGPREQYF. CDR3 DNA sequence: TGTGCCAGCAGAGTCCGAGGACAGGGGCCTAGGGAGCAGTACTTC.

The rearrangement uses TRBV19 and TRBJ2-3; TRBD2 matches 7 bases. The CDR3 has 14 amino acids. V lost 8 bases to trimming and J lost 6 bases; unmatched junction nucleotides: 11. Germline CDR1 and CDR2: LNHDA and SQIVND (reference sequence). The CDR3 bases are TGTGCCAGTTCTCCGGGCGGGAGTGTTGATACGCAGTATTTT. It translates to CASSPGGSVDTQYF.

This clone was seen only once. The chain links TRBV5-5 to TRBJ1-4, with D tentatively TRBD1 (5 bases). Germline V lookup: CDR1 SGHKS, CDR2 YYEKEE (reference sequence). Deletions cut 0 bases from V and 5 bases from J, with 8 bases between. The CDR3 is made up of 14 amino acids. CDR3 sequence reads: CASSLAGPNEKLFF. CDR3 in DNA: TGTGCCAGCAGCTTGGCAGGGCCCAATGAAAAACTGTTTTTT. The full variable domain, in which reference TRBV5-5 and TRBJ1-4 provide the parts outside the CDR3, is DAGVTQSPTHLIKTRGQQVTLRCSPISGHKSVSWYQQVLGQGPQFIFQYYEKEERGRGNFPDRFSARQFPNYSSELNVNALLLGDSALYLCASSLAGPNEKLFFGSGTQLSVL.